This TCR beta chain was captured in a study of cytomegalovirus exposure and HLA in healthy donors. PCR amplification relied on 60 Vbeta primers (plus 13 Jbeta primers). Clones were read by immunoSEQ multiplex PCR, and TCRdb kept only the in-frame ones, dropping some. There are just under 95,000 clones in the sample; over 70% occur only once, and about 1.2% lies in the top ten. This receptor was taken from a girl between 2 and 10 years old in good health and CMV-seropositive. Source material: PBMCs.

The DNA of the CDR3 is TGCGCCAGCAGCCATACGATGACAGGGCCATCACCCCTCCACTTT. It codes for CASSHTMTGPSPLHF. V usage is TRBV4-3 and J usage is TRBJ1-6; 7 bases are a match to TRBD1. Germline V CDR1 and CDR2: LGHNA, YSLEER. The V and J ends lost 3 bases and 10 bases, in that order; junction bases with no gene match: 9. The CDR3 covers 15 residues.